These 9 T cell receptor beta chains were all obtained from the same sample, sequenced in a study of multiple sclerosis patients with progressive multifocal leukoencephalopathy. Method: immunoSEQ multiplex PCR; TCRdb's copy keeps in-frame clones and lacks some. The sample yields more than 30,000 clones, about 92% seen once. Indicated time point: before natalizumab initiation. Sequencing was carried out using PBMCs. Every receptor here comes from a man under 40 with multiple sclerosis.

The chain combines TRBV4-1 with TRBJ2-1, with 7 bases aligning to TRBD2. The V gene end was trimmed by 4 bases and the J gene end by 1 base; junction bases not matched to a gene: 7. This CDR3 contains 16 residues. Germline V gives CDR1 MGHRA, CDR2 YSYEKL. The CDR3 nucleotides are TGCGCCAGCAGCCTTCTAGCGGACCCATCCTACAATGAGCAGTTCTTC. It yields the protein CASSLLADPSYNEQFF.

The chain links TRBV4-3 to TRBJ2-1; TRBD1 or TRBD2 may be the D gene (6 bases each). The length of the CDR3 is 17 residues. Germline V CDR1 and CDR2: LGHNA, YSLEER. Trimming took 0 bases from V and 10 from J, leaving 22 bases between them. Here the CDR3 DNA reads TGCGCCAGCAGCCAAGACCGGGGGCCCCCGCGACGCTGGGAGCAGTTCTTC. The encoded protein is CASSQDRGPPRRWEQFF.

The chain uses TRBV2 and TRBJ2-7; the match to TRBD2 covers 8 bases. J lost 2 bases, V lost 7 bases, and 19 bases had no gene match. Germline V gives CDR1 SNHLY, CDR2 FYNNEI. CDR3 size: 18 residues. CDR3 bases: TGTGCCAGCACCCTGCCGCTGGATAGCGGGAAGACCACCTACGAGCAGTACTTC. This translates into CASTLPLDSGKTTYEQYF.

The CDR3 nucleotides are TGCGCCAGCAGCCGAGGGACTTCTAGCACAGATACGCAGTATTTT. Translated, it gives CASSRGTSSTDTQYF. J is TRBJ2-3 and V is TRBV4-3; D may be TRBD2 (6 bases). The CDR3 spans 15 residues. The V end was cut by 4 bases, the J end by 0 bases, with 11 bases between. Germline CDR1 is LGHNA and CDR2 is YSLEER.

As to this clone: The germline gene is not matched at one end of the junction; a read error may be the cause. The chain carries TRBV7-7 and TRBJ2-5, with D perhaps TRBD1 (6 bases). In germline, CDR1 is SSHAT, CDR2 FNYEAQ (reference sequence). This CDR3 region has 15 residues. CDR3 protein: CASSLGTGRWETQYF. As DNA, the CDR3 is TGTGCTAGCAGCTTAGGAACAGGGAGATGGGAGACCCAGTACTTC.

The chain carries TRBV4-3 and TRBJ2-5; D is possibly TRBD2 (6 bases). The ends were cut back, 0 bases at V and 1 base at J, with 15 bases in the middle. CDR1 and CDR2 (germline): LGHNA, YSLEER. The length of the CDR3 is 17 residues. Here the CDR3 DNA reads TGCGCCAGCAGCCAAGATTTGGGACTTCCCCCCCAAGAGACCCAGTACTTC. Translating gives CASSQDLGLPPQETQYF.

CDR3 nucleotides: TGTGCCAGCTCACCACCGGGACAGGTGGTTGGCTACACCTTC. Its protein is CASSPPGQVVGYTF. This sequence joins TRBV18 and TRBJ1-2; 8 bases fit TRBD1. The CDR3 length is 14 residues. J lost 7 bases, V lost 0 bases, and 4 bases had no gene match. Germline loops: CDR1 KGHSH, CDR2 LQKENI.

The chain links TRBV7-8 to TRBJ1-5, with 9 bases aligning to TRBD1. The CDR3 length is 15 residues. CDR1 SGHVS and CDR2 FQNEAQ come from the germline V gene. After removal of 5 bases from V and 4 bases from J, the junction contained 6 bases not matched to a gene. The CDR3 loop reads CASSPPGTGNQPQHF. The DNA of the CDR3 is TGTGCCAGCAGCCCTCCCGGGACAGGGAATCAGCCCCAGCATTTT. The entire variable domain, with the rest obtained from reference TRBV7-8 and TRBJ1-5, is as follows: GAGVSQSPRYKVAKRGQDVALRCDPISGHVSLFWYQQALGQGPEFLTYFQNEAQLDKSGLPSDRFFAERPEGSVSTLKIQRTQQEDSAVYLCASSPPGTGNQPQHFGDGTRLSIL.

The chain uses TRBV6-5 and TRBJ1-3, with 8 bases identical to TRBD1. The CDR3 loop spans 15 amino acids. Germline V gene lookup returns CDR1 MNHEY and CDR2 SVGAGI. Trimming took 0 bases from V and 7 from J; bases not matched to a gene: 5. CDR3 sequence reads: CASSYSRGQDNTIYF. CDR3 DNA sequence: TGTGCCAGCAGTTACTCGAGGGGACAGGATAACACCATATATTTT.